The clone carrying this T cell receptor (beta chain) came up once. The table came from immunoSEQ multiplex PCR; TCRdb's copy has only in-frame clones and leaves some out. The table includes approximately 28,000 clones, approximately 82% detected once. The source of the sample is a study of regulatory dendritic cells for organ transplantation. There are 14 residues in the CDR3. Trimming took off 6 bases at V and 4 bases at J, with 13 bases between the two ends. Germline values: CDR1 LNHDA, CDR2 SQIVND (reference sequence). Sequences were obtained from naive CD8+ T cells from blood. As for subset: CD45RA+ naive T cells. The chain has TRBV19 and TRBJ2-1, with TRBD1 as a possible D gene (6 bases). The receptor was isolated from a human donor in good health. The CDR3 nucleotides are TGTGCCAGTAGCAGTGACAGGTTTTACAATGAGCAGTTCTTC. Its translation is CASSSDRFYNEQFF.